This T cell receptor (beta chain) was identified in a study of T cells after yellow fever vaccination. General study points: A weaker secondary response peaked on day 5, the primary on day 15. Post-booster samples contained most primary-vaccination clones (more than 95% CD4, about 90% CD8).

The ends lost 0 bases at V and 6 bases at J; junction bases unmatched: 10. CDR1 is SGHTA, CDR2 FQGNSA, per germline. The CDR3 length is 16 residues. A 5'RACE template-switching step, the method used to make TCR cDNA, added a universal primer site and UMIs. MiXCR, applied by TCRdb to the 5' RACE reads, yields one record per CDR3 protein. This sample has around 260,000 distinct CDR3 sequences, with around 4.9% found just once. About this clonotype itself: The antigen is undetermined.

This clonotype originated in a man younger than 35 who received the YFV17D yellow fever vaccine. The rearrangement links TRBV7-2 to TRBJ2-5; 7 bases map to TRBD2. This specimen consisted of CD4+ T cells sorted from PBMCs, obtained on the day of the yellow fever booster vaccination. The CDR3 nucleotides read TGTGCCAGCAGCTTAGCGCCCCGGGGGGTCGTCAAGACCCAGTACTTC. Translated, it gives CASSLAPRGVVKTQYF.